These T cell receptor beta chains were read from a single sample in a study of molecular identifiers for immune sequencing clone quantification. TCRdb processed the PCR reads anew with MiXCR; each CDR3 protein has one entry. The table includes about 500,000 distinct CDR3 sequences, about 26% detected once. Sequenced sample: naive CD8+ T cells from blood, with Jurkat cell RNA spiked in. The receptors shown here come from a human donor in good health. Some libraries in this study had Jurkat cell RNA spiked in. CDR3s leave out the opening cysteine and the closing phenylalanine or tryptophan.

CDR3aa: ASSLSVGQNLREQY; j_gene: TRBJ2-7; v_gene: TRBV7-6
CDR3aa: SVVDRGPQF; j_gene: TRBJ2-1; v_gene: TRBV29-1
CDR3aa: ASRWDRGNYGYT; j_gene: TRBJ1-2; v_gene: TRBV6-1
CDR3aa: ASSFDSPYNEQF; j_gene: TRBJ2-1; v_gene: TRBV27
CDR3aa: ASSFQDGTYEQY; j_gene: TRBJ2-7; v_gene: TRBV27
CDR3aa: AISESTPTGRVTGELF; j_gene: TRBJ2-2; v_gene: TRBV10-3
CDR3aa: ASSQGSGIDTQY; j_gene: TRBJ2-3; v_gene: TRBV4-2
CDR3aa: ARSANLYQGAQPTDTQY; j_gene: TRBJ2-3; v_gene: TRBV6-2/TRBV6-3
CDR3aa: ASSFGRQYEQY; j_gene: TRBJ2-7; v_gene: TRBV27
CDR3aa: SARESSVNTGELF; j_gene: TRBJ2-2; v_gene: TRBV20-1
CDR3aa: ASSQDPQAAF; j_gene: TRBJ1-1; v_gene: TRBV4-1
CDR3aa: ASSTGQVEYEQY; j_gene: TRBJ2-7; v_gene: TRBV19
CDR3aa: ASRIDRGLEAF; j_gene: TRBJ1-1; v_gene: TRBV12-3/TRBV12-4
CDR3aa: ASSQEIRGQGTDTQY; j_gene: TRBJ2-3; v_gene: TRBV4-1
CDR3aa: ASSTYNEQI; j_gene: TRBJ2-1; v_gene: TRBV9
CDR3aa: ASSLLSGGPMVQETQY; j_gene: TRBJ2-5; v_gene: TRBV5-5
CDR3aa: ASSSEGLGNTEAF; j_gene: TRBJ1-1; v_gene: TRBV13
CDR3aa: ASSLAPIPHEQY; j_gene: TRBJ2-3; v_gene: TRBV5-6
CDR3aa: ASRLGVSLSYEQY; j_gene: TRBJ2-7; v_gene: TRBV6-2/TRBV6-3
CDR3aa: ASSQERVTEAF; j_gene: TRBJ1-1; v_gene: TRBV4-1
CDR3aa: SAPGQGFEDTQY; j_gene: TRBJ2-3; v_gene: TRBV20-1
CDR3aa: SARDLKILNTEAF; j_gene: TRBJ1-1; v_gene: TRBV20-1
CDR3aa: AWGGRAGYEQY; j_gene: TRBJ2-7; v_gene: TRBV7-9
CDR3aa: ASSLGDNTEAF; j_gene: TRBJ1-1; v_gene: TRBV7-9
CDR3aa: ASSQESRENTEAF; j_gene: TRBJ1-1; v_gene: TRBV4-2
CDR3aa: ASSTTGTATYEQY; j_gene: TRBJ2-7; v_gene: TRBV11-2
CDR3aa: ASSLAPGINQPQH; j_gene: TRBJ1-5; v_gene: TRBV5-4
CDR3aa: ASSFDVGPRETQY; j_gene: TRBJ2-5; v_gene: TRBV7-9
CDR3aa: ASGISLNTEAF; j_gene: TRBJ1-1; v_gene: TRBV19
CDR3aa: ASSQGLDTNTEAF; j_gene: TRBJ1-1; v_gene: TRBV4-1
CDR3aa: ASSQGLRQDIRDTQY; j_gene: TRBJ2-3; v_gene: TRBV7-9
CDR3aa: AISGTVHSTDTQY; j_gene: TRBJ2-3; v_gene: TRBV10-3
CDR3aa: SVHQGAWTEAF; j_gene: TRBJ1-1; v_gene: TRBV29-1
CDR3aa: ASSLDRNLEAF; j_gene: TRBJ1-1; v_gene: TRBV5-4
CDR3aa: ASSVVPSGNTGELF; j_gene: TRBJ2-2; v_gene: TRBV9
CDR3aa: ASSLTGHPGYEQF; j_gene: TRBJ2-1; v_gene: TRBV7-9
CDR3aa: ATRVGTGNTDTQY; j_gene: TRBJ2-3; v_gene: TRBV28
CDR3aa: ASSQDAGGYEQY; j_gene: TRBJ2-7; v_gene: TRBV4-3
CDR3aa: ASRPRLAGIGETQY; j_gene: TRBJ2-5; v_gene: TRBV19
CDR3aa: ASSLGQKAYEQY; j_gene: TRBJ2-7; v_gene: TRBV4-1
CDR3aa: ASSLVAGKDSPLH; j_gene: TRBJ1-6; v_gene: TRBV7-8
CDR3aa: ASSQGGTLAYNEQF; j_gene: TRBJ2-1; v_gene: TRBV3-1
CDR3aa: ASSLVGQGSGNTIY; j_gene: TRBJ1-3; v_gene: TRBV7-2
CDR3aa: ASSIGPYEQY; j_gene: TRBJ2-7; v_gene: TRBV5-4
CDR3aa: ASSYGSTGGLSGANVLT; j_gene: TRBJ2-6; v_gene: TRBV6-5
CDR3aa: ASSQVLGFQETQY; j_gene: TRBJ2-5; v_gene: TRBV14
CDR3aa: ASSQDRTSGYTDTQY; j_gene: TRBJ2-3; v_gene: TRBV4-3
CDR3aa: ASSPADSGAGRGTQY; j_gene: TRBJ2-5; v_gene: TRBV7-9
CDR3aa: SVGTGTSPYNEQF; j_gene: TRBJ2-1; v_gene: TRBV29-1
CDR3aa: ASSYSVAYEQY; j_gene: TRBJ2-7; v_gene: TRBV6-2/TRBV6-3
CDR3aa: ASTDSTNEKLF; j_gene: TRBJ1-4; v_gene: TRBV5-4
CDR3aa: ASSHARGLSTEAF; j_gene: TRBJ1-1; v_gene: TRBV3-1
CDR3aa: ATSDRALPYNEQF; j_gene: TRBJ2-1; v_gene: TRBV24-1
CDR3aa: ASTGTGNTGELF; j_gene: TRBJ2-2; v_gene: TRBV13
CDR3aa: SVHMNTEAF; j_gene: TRBJ1-1; v_gene: TRBV29-1
CDR3aa: ASSWRGGSYNEQF; j_gene: TRBJ2-1; v_gene: TRBV27
CDR3aa: ATTPGQSLSHEQY; j_gene: TRBJ2-7; v_gene: TRBV19